This entry is about one TCR beta chain. Its antigen remains unidentified. No much larger clone is present one base from it, and per-base qualities are unavailable. To prepare the library, the immunoSEQ multiplex PCR assay was applied. The multiplex PCR relied on a mix of 60 forward primers for TCR Vbeta segments and 13 reverse primers for TCR Jbeta segments. A multiplex PCR assay on genomic DNA amplified the CDR3 region of rearranged TCR beta genes. The Illumina HiSeq System was used to sequence the amplified TCR beta libraries as 87-base-pair reads. The authors' pipeline ran thus. A later analysis counted tens of millions of unique TCR beta chains across the 690 or so repertoires, and some 11 million of these chains were shared by at least two donors. Raw reads were error-corrected and collapsed into unique sequences with a nearest-neighbor algorithm that merged closely related sequences to remove PCR and sequencing errors. CDR3 sequences were aligned to IMGT reference sequences to assign V, D and J gene segments. Each retained sequence needed at least a six-nucleotide match to both a V gene segment and a J gene segment. A rearrangement was called productive if the CDR3 had no stop codons and remained in frame with V and J, and every other rearrangement was called non-productive. CDR3 was defined according to IMGT convention as the region running from the second conserved V-encoded cysteine to the conserved J-encoded phenylalanine. The earlier analysis of about 500 of the donors excluded sequences that lacked an unambiguous match to a single V gene segment. An earlier analysis of 450 to 650 of the donors called V segments functional above 56.7% productive rearrangements and segregating when the between-donor standard deviation exceeded 5%. To diagnose cytomegalovirus status from the catalog of TCR beta chain sequences, a statistical classification framework was built. A later analysis assigned V and J genes by comparing TCR nucleotide sequences with IMGT/GENE-DB human TR gene sequences. Using the TCRdist pipeline, a later analysis assigned CDR3 sequences along with most-parsimonious VDJ recombination scenarios. In a later analysis, every TCR beta chain was defined by the combination of its CDR3 amino acid sequence and its V-gene family, and reads without a unique V-gene family were dropped. To address suspected cross-contamination and a sequencing artifact, a later analysis removed around 590 highly shared, low-generation-probability nucleotide sequences. For each public chain, a later analysis derived a clonal expansion index from normalized ranks of inferred template counts within each repertoire. In a later analysis, generation probabilities were computed with a VDJ recombination model fitted to out-of-frame rearrangements, and the resulting probabilities were checked against IGoR. In a later analysis, hypergeometric tests were used to score TCR-TCR, TCR-HLA and TCR-CMV co-occurrence, with a repertoire-size bias correction applied to TCR pairs. A later analysis estimated false discovery rates by permuting HLA or CMV assignments 20 times. A later analysis grouped co-occurring TCRs with DBSCAN, adding TCRdist sequence similarity when clustering within HLA-allele-positive subsets. Repertoires with fewer than 30,000 or more than 120,000 public chains, plus five repertoires with anomalous nucleotide sharing, were excluded from co-occurrence clustering. Entries here come from immuneACCESS through TCRdb and include only in-frame sequences with V and J called. Some clones fail to appear in such tables; in the studies checked, an unresolved V gene covers under half of the shortfall, and the cause of the remainder is unknown. That table gives V, J and clone size, and the DNA gave D and trimming. The sample table holds roughly 150,000 clones, of which about 76% were seen once. The ten largest clones take up approximately 5.6% of the sample.

Sequences LGHNA (CDR1) and YSLEER (CDR2) are obtained from the germline V gene. The cysteine opens and the phenylalanine closes a CDR3 of 16 amino acids. The only DNA kept is the CDR3, 48 bases in frame from the first base. The trim is 4 bases for V and 1 base for J, with a gap of 14 bases between the germline ends. This sample is part of a study of cytomegalovirus exposure and HLA in healthy donors (dated by TCRdb to between 2016 and 2019). With respect to the entire study: An earlier analysis of more than 550 of the donors reported around 280 Gb of sequence data and around 120 million unique TCR beta sequences obtained from 180 million or so T cells. To predict cytomegalovirus infection status, the study brought together high-throughput TCR immunosequencing, statistical association of individual TCRs with disease status, and machine learning. Rather than using new phenotypic data, the later analysis identified candidate immune exposures from TCR beta sequences and from how often those sequences occurred across donors. All discovery cohort repertoires had been generated using a single sequencing platform. An early release that covered some 630 HLA-typed donors contained about 300 gigabases of sequencing data and 70 million to 100 million unique TCR sequences. Both class I and class II loci were covered by HLA typing, at four-digit resolution. In an earlier analysis of 550 to 700 of the donors, high-throughput TCR beta sequencing was used to judge whether each TCR beta V gene segment behaved as functional or pseudogenic. Across 398 genotyped donors of the cohort, an average of about 220,000 unique TCR beta nucleotide sequences per donor were sequenced, and 15% to 20% of those sequences were non-productive. The study was designed to test whether signatures of past pathogen exposure could be identified by cataloging public T cell receptors. Donor age, sex, ethnicity and CMV serostatus were collected together with the repertoire data. In a later analysis, previously published TCR beta repertoires from some 640 donors were re-analyzed and high-resolution HLA genotyping was added so that TCR occurrence patterns could be studied. The number of donors typed differed by locus, with roughly 620-630 for A, B, C, DRB1 and DQB1, over 500 for DQA1, 600 to 610 for DPA1, and over 400 for DPB1. In a later genetic analysis, genome-wide SNP genotypes for about 65% of the 666 donors were used, and that subset was treated as a discovery cohort. Among the approximately 400 genotyped donors, around 81% belonged to the genetic ancestry cluster associated with self-reported Caucasian donors. A separate validation cohort of 90 to 150 different subjects was used in addition to the approximately 700-subject first cohort. Because of strong linkage in the cohort, five DR-DQ haplotypes were treated as single units for association and clustering. The T cell repertoires of roughly 660 subjects were profiled by immunosequencing and related to cytomegalovirus serostatus.

The cohort comprised 666 healthy bone marrow donors. All cohort members were sampled while nominally healthy, although unrecorded immune exposures were likely present. The donor tested CMV seropositive and was one of the 289 seropositive cohort members. A peripheral blood sample was provided by each donor, and peripheral blood mononuclear cells were used for TCR beta sequencing. The Qiagen DNeasy Blood Extraction Kit was used to extract genomic DNA from the blood cell samples. The full study reports these points: This cohort had only TCR beta chains sequenced, and the lack of alpha or paired-chain data limited which features could be detected. A further reported finding was that TCR beta sequences accurately predicted the HLA-A and HLA-B alleles for most subjects in the first cohort. CMV serostatus was the only immune exposure information available for the cohort. In both the original and validation cohorts, the classifier was reported to diagnose cytomegalovirus status with high specificity and sensitivity. A later analysis found that TCR association rates varied across HLA loci, with DRB1 alleles showing the most associated TCRs and HLA-C alleles the fewest. In a later genetic analysis, fewer N-insertions in productive TCRs were reported among donors in an Asian-associated ancestry cluster than the approximately 710-donor mean. Some IMGT-functional V segments, including TRBV6-2 and TRBV6-3, could not be distinguished by the 87-base-pair reads and were therefore excluded. Assigning TCR associations to individual alleles was difficult when HLA alleles, especially DR and DQ, strongly co-occurred. Because HLA typing was missing for some donors at each locus, association tests included only the typed subset. A cluster of highly shared sequence variants was judged likely to be a technical artifact of the sequencing pipeline. In a later analysis, HLA-associated TCR beta chains showed more clonal expansion and lower generation probabilities than non-associated chains that were equally common. The authors suggested that the approach could potentially be generalized to other disease states and immunological phenotypes. Linkage disequilibrium might explain the correlated functional status among segregating V segments, but an unknown experimental factor could not be excluded. Roughly uniform sequencing depth across donors was assumed in presence/absence analyses, although this assumption may not hold. In an earlier analysis of 587 of the donors, most TCR beta V segments were observed in productive rearrangements about 90% or about 30% of the time, broadly matching IMGT annotations. Because counts were too low, seventeen rarely observed V segments, including chromosome 9 orphons, were excluded from the earlier analysis of around 640 of the donors. Three of the identified cytomegalovirus-associated TCR beta chains were confirmed in vitro to be specific for cytomegalovirus antigens. Most TCR sequences were observed very rarely across donors, whereas some public TCRs were present in many individuals. An association between a missense DCLRE1C variant and V-gene and J-gene trimming of TCR beta chains was found in a later genetic analysis and replicated in an independent cohort. The study listed 164 TCR beta chains as associated with cytomegalovirus. Specific HLA alleles were associated with roughly 17,000 TCR beta sequences at a false discovery rate of 0.05 in a later analysis. Several of the top co-occurrence clusters appeared to be linked to parvovirus B19, influenza, CMV and Epstein-Barr virus, according to a later analysis. Most CMV-associated TCR beta chains appeared to be HLA-restricted in a later analysis, and the HLA associations seemed to be driven largely by CMV exposure.

Source material: PBMCs. The chain is made from TRBV4-3 and TRBJ2-1; D gene: possibly TRBD1, on 5 matching bases. This sequence originates from a woman between 18 and 30 years old in good health and CMV-seropositive. The DNA reads TGCGCCAGCAGCCCGGCCGGAACAGGTTCCTACAATGAGCAGTTCTTC. Its protein product is CASSPAGTGSYNEQFF.